The table lists the clone carrying this TCR beta chain with a few counts. Its specificity is not known. Scientists ran DNA taken from cultured CD4+ T cells through the Oncomine TCR Beta short-read assay for sequencing. TCRdb used MiXCR to reprocess the PCR reads, holding one entry per CDR3 protein. This sample carries some 26,000 distinct CDR3 sequences, around 50% of them seen once, and the ten largest clones take about 30%. This sample was included in a study of vaccination and CD4 T cells after COVID-19. About the study: Overlapping peptides of the spike proteins of SARS-CoV-2, HCoV-NL63, HCoV-OC43 and HCoV-229E were used for cell stimulation.

The treatment here: roughly 11-day PBMC culture with coronavirus spike peptide pools or control peptides (ViraFEST assay). CDR3 length: 12 residues. Germline V gene sequence: CDR1 SGHVS, CDR2 FNYEAQ. V was pared by 5 bases and J by 6 bases, with 5 bases between. Material: CD4+ T cells from blood, cultured in vitro, obtained before SARS-CoV-2 vaccination. V and J are TRBV7-6 and TRBJ1-6; D unclear. The receptor's source is a human donor who received a COVID-19 vaccine. CDR3 protein: CASSTINSPLHF. The CDR3 DNA sequence: TGTGCCAGCAGCACCATTAATTCACCCCTCCACTTT.